This entry is about one T cell receptor (beta chain). Its antigen is not known. Using unique molecular identifiers, the investigators prepared the TCRbeta library. TCRdb re-analysed the PCR reads in MiXCR, keeping a single row per CDR3 protein. The data show approximately 500,000 distinct CDR3 sequences, roughly 10% seen once. This sample was included in a study of T-cell reconstitution after alpha-beta-depleted transplantation in children. Broader study findings: One year after transplant, T-cell counts and diversity came mostly from newly produced T cells. It was reported that alpha-beta T cells came from several hundred expanded graft clones (about two months after transplant).

The junction had 8 bases not matched to a gene; V was cut back by 3 bases and J by 4 bases. This CDR3 is 16 amino acids long. Per germline, CDR1 SGHRS and CDR2 YFSETQ. The sequence came from a child aged 2 to 10 with inherited bone marrow failure, due to receive a stem cell transplant. This material consisted of PBMCs, taken before TCRalphabeta/CD19-depleted stem cell transplant. The chain joins TRBV5-1 to TRBJ2-3; 10 nucleotides line up with TRBD2. CDR3 sequence: CASSSGLAAEADTQYF. The CDR3 nucleotides are TGCGCCAGCAGCTCAGGACTAGCGGCCGAAGCAGATACGCAGTATTTT.